These 20 T cell receptor beta chains were sequenced from one sample in a study of blood T cell repertoires in COVID-19. The repertoire was sequenced with immunoSEQ multiplex PCR; TCRdb's copy has only in-frame clones and lacks some. The table shows 90,000 to 120,000 clones, with 85% to 90% occurring only once. Sequencing was performed on peripheral blood. The source is a woman of 80 years or more with acute or convalescent COVID-19.

The chain has TRBV7-9 and TRBJ1-2; tentatively, D is TRBD1 (5 bases). Germline lookup yields CDR1 SEHNR and CDR2 FQNEAQ (reference sequence). The V and J ends lost 5 bases and 4 bases respectively, with 20 bases between them. This CDR3 region has 16 residues. The CDR3 coding sequence is TGTGCCAGCAGCCCCCCCGTCCGGAGGGACCTCTATGGCTACACCTTC. Translated: CASSPPVRRDLYGYTF.

This chain joins TRBV4-1 and TRBJ2-3, with 11 positions matching TRBD2. Trimming took 4 bases from V and 1 from J; bases not matched to a gene: 13. Germline-derived CDR1 and CDR2 are MGHRA and YSYEKL. This CDR3 is 19 amino acids long. Here the CDR3 reads CASSRLFSGGAYGTDTQYF. The CDR3 DNA sequence: TGCGCCAGCAGCCGATTATTTAGCGGGGGGGCCTATGGCACAGATACGCAGTATTTT.

This chain links TRBV15 with TRBJ1-1; perhaps TRBD1 as D (6 bases). Trimming cost V 3 bases and J 6 bases, with 14 bases left between them. Germline CDR1 and CDR2: LNHNV and YYDKDF (reference sequence). The CDR3 extends over 14 amino acids. The CDR3 protein is CATSSRGGVAEAFF. The CDR3 bases are TGTGCCACCAGCAGTAGAGGGGGAGTCGCTGAAGCTTTCTTT.

CDR3 coding DNA: TGTGCCAGCATTTACGGGGGCAATGAGCAGTTCTTC. As protein: CASIYGGNEQFF. This chain uses TRBV2 with TRBJ2-1, with a weak D call TRBD2 (6 bases). Trimming removed 7 bases from V and 6 bases from J, with 10 bases in between. The CDR3 runs 12 residues. CDR1 SNHLY and CDR2 FYNNEI come from the germline V gene. Full variable domain (outside the CDR3, taken from reference TRBV2 and TRBJ2-1): EPEVTQTPSHQVTQMGQEVILRCVPISNHLYFYWYRQILGQKVEFLVSFYNNEISEKSEIFDDQFSVERPDGSNFTLKIRSTKLEDSAMYFCASIYGGNEQFFGPGTRLTVL.

This clone was seen a single time. The genes are TRBV11-2 and TRBJ2-7; 8 nucleotides match TRBD2. Germline V gives CDR1 SGHAT, CDR2 FQNNGV. V lost 1 base to trimming and J lost 2 bases; unmatched junction nucleotides: 4. The CDR3 runs 15 residues. CDR3 region: CASSLGGGFTYEQYF. CDR3 nucleotide sequence: TGTGCCAGCAGCTTAGGCGGGGGGTTTACCTACGAGCAGTACTTC.

The chain's CDR3 is CASSLGQGVMNTEAFF. In DNA, the CDR3 is TGCGCCAGCAGCTTGGGACAGGGAGTAATGAACACTGAAGCTTTCTTT. The genes are TRBV5-1 and TRBJ1-1; 7 bases are a match to TRBD1. The CDR3 runs to 16 residues. V was clipped by 0 bases and J by 0 bases; unmatched bases: 5. Germline V gene sequence: CDR1 SGHRS, CDR2 YFSETQ.

This chain links TRBV28 with TRBJ2-7; TRBD2 matches 7 bases. The CDR3 runs 14 residues. Trimming cost V 2 bases and J 4 bases; bases outside gene matches: 5. Per germline, CDR1 MDHEN and CDR2 SYDVKM. This chain's CDR3 is CASSLPPGLYEQYF. The CDR3 DNA is TGTGCCAGCAGTTTACCCCCGGGACTATACGAGCAGTACTTC.

This chain joins TRBV7-9 and TRBJ2-5; D uncertain. Trimming pared 1 base from V and 0 bases from J, leaving 6 bases between. Germline loops: CDR1 SEHNR, CDR2 FQNEAQ (reference sequence). The CDR3 is 14 residues long. CDR3 DNA sequence: TGTGCCAGCAGCTTAGGAGAGTACCAAGAGACCCAGTACTTC. Translation: CASSLGEYQETQYF.

The chain uses TRBV7-9 and TRBJ2-2; 10 nucleotides agree with TRBD2. The CDR3 consists of 16 residues. V was clipped by 4 bases and J by 8 bases; unmatched bases: 10. Germline CDR1 is SEHNR and CDR2 is FQNEAQ (reference sequence). The CDR3 loop reads CASSSPTSGGAGELFF. DNA of the CDR3: TGTGCCAGCAGCTCCCCCACGAGCGGGGGGGCTGGGGAGCTGTTTTTT.

The gene calls are TRBV7-9 and TRBJ1-2; no clear D. Germline CDR1 SEHNR, CDR2 FQNEAQ (reference sequence). The CDR3 consists of 13 residues. Trimming cost V 5 bases and J 8 bases, with 15 bases left between them. The CDR3 loop reads CASSPPDQEGYTF. Written as DNA, the CDR3 is TGTGCCAGCAGCCCCCCTGACCAGGAAGGCTACACCTTC. Full variable domain (outside the CDR3, taken from reference TRBV7-9 and TRBJ1-2): DTGVSQNPRHKITKRGQNVTFRCDPISEHNRLYWYRQTLGQGPEFLTYFQNEAQLEKSRLLSDRFSAERPKGSFSTLEIQRTEQGDSAMYLCASSPPDQEGYTFGSGTRLTVV.

The table lists this clone with a count of one. V usage is TRBV18 and J usage is TRBJ2-5, with 7 positions matching TRBD2. V lost 6 bases to trimming and J lost 5 bases; unmatched junction nucleotides: 6. The CDR3 contains 13 residues. Germline assignment: CDR1 KGHSH and CDR2 LQKENI. CDR3 bases: TGTGCCAGCTCGCGACTAGCCAAGGAGACCCAGTACTTC. Translated, it gives CASSRLAKETQYF.

This clone was seen a few times. The rearrangement links TRBV14 to TRBJ1-1, with D maybe TRBD1 (5 bases). Germline-derived CDR1 and CDR2 are SGHDN and FVKESK. The length of the CDR3 is 13 residues. V was clipped by 2 bases and J by 5 bases, with 9 bases between them. The CDR3, as DNA: TGTGCCAGCAGCCAACAGGGTTCAACTGAAGCTTTCTTT. Translating it yields CASSQQGSTEAFF.

V gene TRBV7-9 combines with J gene TRBJ2-2, with TRBD1 matching over 8 bases. Germline assignment: CDR1 SEHNR and CDR2 FQNEAQ (reference sequence). Trimming took 4 bases from V and 7 from J; bases not matched to a gene: 8. The CDR3 sequence is 15 residues long. The DNA for the CDR3 is TGTGCCAGCAGCTCCTGGGGGACAGGATTCGGGGAGCTGTTTTTT. Its translation: CASSSWGTGFGELFF.

The chain is built from TRBV10-3 and TRBJ2-5, with 7 bases identical to TRBD1. J was trimmed by 2 bases and V by 6 bases; bases with no gene match: 6. Germline V gives CDR1 ENHRY, CDR2 SYGVKD. The CDR3 has 14 amino acids. The CDR3 region is CAISRDSAQETQYF. DNA of the CDR3: TGTGCCATCAGCCGGGACAGCGCTCAAGAGACCCAGTACTTC.

This clone was counted once. The chain carries TRBV30 and TRBJ1-5; 7 bases align to TRBD1. CDR1 is GTSNPN, CDR2 SVGIG, per germline (reference sequence). The CDR3 length is 13 residues. Germline trimming cut 5 bases from V and 2 bases from J; bases unmatched to any gene: 3. Here the CDR3 reads CAWATGGNQPQHF. CDR3 in DNA: TGTGCCTGGGCAACAGGGGGCAATCAGCCCCAGCATTTT.

V is TRBV5-1 and J is TRBJ2-5, with 9 bases aligning to TRBD2. Germline assignment: CDR1 SGHRS and CDR2 YFSETQ. The CDR3 is 16 residues long. V was clipped by 3 bases and J by 5 bases; unmatched bases: 11. Written as DNA, the CDR3 is TGCGCCAGCAGCTCGCTCGTCAGCGGGGGGCATGAGACCCAGTACTTC. It yields the protein CASSSLVSGGHETQYF.

V usage is TRBV7-6 and J usage is TRBJ2-3; unclear D gene. Germline CDR1 reads SGHVS; CDR2 reads FNYEAQ. The CDR3 covers 13 residues. Between the trimmed V and J ends, which lost 0 bases and 6 bases, there was a span of 7 bases. This CDR3 reads CASSLANFDTQYF. The CDR3 coding sequence is TGTGCCAGCAGCTTAGCTAACTTTGATACGCAGTATTTT.

This chain connects TRBV6-6 to TRBJ2-1, with 9 bases identical to TRBD1. With 0 bases clipped from V and 6 bases from J, the junction kept 0 bases outside the gene matches. The CDR3 runs 14 residues. The germline CDR1 and CDR2 sequences are MNHNY and SVGAGI (reference sequence). As DNA, the CDR3 is TGTGCCAGCAGTTACTCGACAGGGGGCAATGAGCAGTTCTTC. Amino acid sequence: CASSYSTGGNEQFF.

The chain couples TRBV19 to TRBJ1-1; TRBD1 agrees at 9 bases. The CDR3 runs to 18 residues. Germline V gene lookup returns CDR1 LNHDA and CDR2 SQIVND (reference sequence). Losses at the gene ends were 3 bases for V and 4 bases for J; bases not matched to a gene: 15. The CDR3 is CASSMGAGQGGPGTEAFF. The CDR3 DNA is TGTGCCAGTAGTATGGGCGCGGGACAGGGAGGACCAGGCACTGAAGCTTTCTTT.

The V and J genes are TRBV7-8 and TRBJ2-3, with D perhaps TRBD2 (6 bases). Germline V gene data show CDR1 as SGHVS and CDR2 as FQNEAQ. V was trimmed by 4 bases and J by 6 bases, leaving 8 bases between them. CDR3 length: 12 amino acids. Here the CDR3 reads CASSSGGDTQYF. The CDR3 DNA reads TGTGCCAGCAGCTCCGGAGGGGATACGCAGTATTTT.